This TCR beta chain derives from a study of blood T cell repertoires in COVID-19. Study-level information: Researchers got acute and convalescent COVID-19 samples from the United States, Italy and Spain.

Trimming cost V 0 bases and J 2 bases, with 7 bases left between them. This CDR3 contains 14 residues. Germline CDR1 reads WNHNN; CDR2 reads SYGVQD (reference sequence). In the authors' workflow: Reference gene primer amplification gave estimated nucleated cell counts. Only in-frame clones appear in the TCRdb table, and some are missing; sequencing was by immunoSEQ multiplex PCR. The DNA gave D and trimming, while V, J and clone size come from that table. The sample yields about 260,000 clones, approximately 86% seen once. This clonotype was sampled from a man younger than 35 with active or convalescent COVID-19. What was sequenced was peripheral blood. This chain joins TRBV10-1 and TRBJ2-5; weak D call: TRBD1 (5 bases). CDR3 loop: CASSESRVQETQYF. The CDR3 region has the DNA TGCGCCAGCAGTGAGTCCAGGGTACAAGAGACCCAGTACTTC.